The next 18 T cell receptor beta chains were all read from a single sample in a study of molecular identifiers for immune sequencing clone quantification. TCRdb fed the PCR reads into MiXCR, producing one record per CDR3 protein. The sample lists roughly 320,000 distinct CDR3 sequences; roughly 24% were seen once. The material sequenced was naive CD8+ T cells from blood, with Jurkat cell RNA spiked in. The subset denotes: FACS-sorted CD8+CD4-CCR7+CD45RA+ naive T cells. The source is a human donor in good health. Some libraries in this study had Jurkat cell RNA spiked in.

The CDR3 reads CASSSGQVYNEQFF. The CDR3 DNA is TGTGCCAGCAGCTCGGGACAGGTATACAATGAGCAGTTCTTC. The V and J genes are TRBV11-2 and TRBJ2-1; 8 nucleotides align to TRBD1. The V and J ends lost 4 bases and 4 bases, in that order; junction bases with no gene match: 3. Looked up from germline, CDR1 is SGHAT and CDR2 is FQNNGV. The CDR3 is 14 residues long. Together with reference TRBV11-2 and TRBJ2-1, the CDR3 gives the full variable domain: EAGVAQSPRYKIIEKRQSVAFWCNPISGHATLYWYQQILGQGPKLLIQFQNNGVVDDSQLPKDRFSAERLKGVDSTLKIQPAKLEDSAVYLCASSSGQVYNEQFFGPGTRLTVL.

This rearrangement joins TRBV4-1 to TRBJ1-5; D is unclear. V lost 0 bases to trimming and J lost 5 bases, with 11 bases between them. The CDR3 loop spans 15 amino acids. Germline CDR1 reads MGHRA; CDR2 reads YSYEKL. The CDR3 DNA sequence: TGCGCCAGCAGCCAAGATTATACGGACGATCAGCCCCAGCATTTT. Protein: CASSQDYTDDQPQHF.

About this clonotype: A read error may explain this, as a much larger clone is one base away. This chain uses TRBV12-3 or TRBV12-4 with TRBJ1-1, with D unclear. Trimming shortened V by 5 bases and J by 10 bases, and 20 bases separated the two germline ends. The CDR3 contains 14 residues. For the CDR3, the DNA is TGTGCCAGCAGTGACGTCGGGTTCCTTGCGGGAGCTTTCTTT. Residues: CASSDVGFLAGAFF.

A few counts support this clonotype. The chain uses TRBV13 and TRBJ1-1; 7 bases align to TRBD1. Germline-derived CDR1 and CDR2 are PRHDT and FYEKMQ (reference sequence). With V trimmed by 5 bases and J by 1 base, 4 bases remained unmatched. The CDR3 loop spans 14 amino acids. The CDR3 bases are TGTGCCAGCAGCCAGGGACAGTCGAACACTGAAGCTTTCTTT. It translates to CASSQGQSNTEAFF.

In this sample, this clonotype turned up a few times. V usage is TRBV11-2 and J usage is TRBJ1-1; D is perhaps TRBD1 (6 bases). CDR3 length equals 15 residues. From germline, CDR1 is SGHAT and CDR2 FQNNGV. Trimming took off 5 bases at V and 1 base at J, with 14 bases between the two ends. The CDR3 protein is CASSPFGGANTEAFF. CDR3 nucleotides: TGTGCCAGCAGCCCCTTCGGGGGCGCGAACACTGAAGCTTTCTTT.

V usage is TRBV28 and J usage is TRBJ2-1, with a tentative D call TRBD2 (6 bases). V was pared by 5 bases and J by 2 bases, with 22 bases between. This CDR3 region has 18 residues. In germline, CDR1 is MDHEN, CDR2 SYDVKM. CDR3 coding DNA: TGTGCCAGCAGTACCCGTTTCGGCCCCGGGGGAACCTACAATGAGCAGTTCTTC. Translation: CASSTRFGPGGTYNEQFF.

This clonotype was counted only a few times. The rearrangement links TRBV20-1 to TRBJ2-7; tentative D call: TRBD2 (6 bases). The CDR3 sequence is 13 residues long. The germline V and J ends were trimmed by 7 bases and 0 bases, with 13 bases remaining between them. Germline V gives CDR1 DFQATT, CDR2 SNEGSKA (reference sequence). CDR3 in DNA: TGCAGTGTTGGCGGGAAAAGCTCCTACGAGCAGTACTTC. It encodes CSVGGKSSYEQYF.

About this clonotype: A read error may explain this, as a much larger clone is one base away. This chain uses TRBV15 with TRBJ1-4; D gene ambiguous. The germline V gene encodes CDR1 LNHNV and CDR2 YYDKDF (reference sequence). The CDR3 spans 18 residues. V lost 0 bases to trimming and J lost 0 bases, with 14 bases between them. The CDR3 region is CATSRDLAFPSTNEKLFF. The CDR3 nucleotides read TGTGCCACCAGCAGAGATCTTGCATTCCCATCAACTAATGAAAAACTGTTTTTT. Complete variable domain (other parts from reference TRBV15 and TRBJ1-4): DAMVIQNPRYQVTQFGKPVTLSCSQTLNHNVMYWYQQKSSQAPKLLFHYYDKDFNNEADTPDNFQSRRPNTSFCFLDIRSPGLGDTAMYLCATSRDLAFPSTNEKLFFGSGTQLSVL.

In this sample, this clonotype turned up many times. The chain carries TRBV28 and TRBJ2-7, with a tentative D call TRBD2 (5 bases). Germline values: CDR1 MDHEN, CDR2 SYDVKM. Trimming pared 6 bases from V and 7 bases from J, leaving 10 bases between. The CDR3 has 11 amino acids. The CDR3 loop reads CASRDWGEQYF. In nucleotides, the CDR3 is TGTGCCAGCAGGGACTGGGGTGAGCAGTACTTC. Full variable domain (remainder filled in from reference TRBV28 and TRBJ2-7): DVKVTQSSRYLVKRTGEKVFLECVQDMDHENMFWYRQDPGLGLRLIYFSYDVKMKEKGDIPEGYSVSREKKERFSLILESASTNQTSMYLCASRDWGEQYFGPGTRLTVT.

The rearrangement joins TRBV19 to TRBJ1-2; TRBD1 matches 9 bases. V trimming: 7 bases; J trimming: 5 bases; junction bases outside the gene matches: 11. CDR1 is LNHDA, CDR2 SQIVND, per germline (reference sequence). The CDR3 is 15 amino acids. This chain's CDR3 is CASNPLDRGLYGYTF. CDR3 nucleotide sequence: TGTGCCAGTAATCCCCTCGACAGGGGGTTATATGGCTACACCTTC.

This clonotype has ten or more counts. This chain joins TRBV6-1 and TRBJ1-5; the D is unclear. Trimming stripped 3 bases from V and 0 bases from J, with 15 bases between. Germline-derived CDR1 and CDR2 are MNHNS and SASEGT. The CDR3 loop spans 17 amino acids. For the CDR3, the DNA is TGTGCCAGCAGTGACCCCCATAAGAGTGGTAGCAATCAGCCCCAGCATTTT. This encodes CASSDPHKSGSNQPQHF.

About this clonotype: It may be a read error: a sequence one base away is much more abundant. CDR3 protein: CARRGIMNTEAFF. CDR3 DNA: TGTGCCAGGAGGGGGATTATGAACACTGAAGCTTTCTTT. The V call is TRBV2, the J call TRBJ1-1; TRBD1 is a possible D gene (6 bases). The CDR3 consists of 13 residues. V lost 9 bases and J 0 bases, leaving 11 bases between the germline ends. CDR1 and CDR2 (germline): SNHLY, FYNNEI.

This clonotype was counted between two and nine times. V usage is TRBV7-2 and J usage is TRBJ2-3; D is perhaps TRBD2 (7 bases). Germline V gene lookup returns CDR1 SGHTA and CDR2 FQGNSA. The CDR3 has 15 amino acids. The V gene lost 7 bases and the J gene lost 13 bases, with 27 bases spanning the gap. CDR3 sequence reads: CASTNGGGGTLDKYF. DNA of the CDR3: TGTGCCAGCACCAATGGAGGGGGGGGCACCCTGGACAAGTATTTT.

As regards this clonotype: Since a much larger clone is just one base distant, this may be a read error. The CDR3 end shows no conserved phenylalanine or tryptophan, and so a read error is likely. The V gene is TRBV25-1, the J gene TRBJ2-2; unclear D gene. The V and J ends lost 4 bases and 5 bases respectively, with 8 bases between them. Germline V gene lookup returns CDR1 MGHDK and CDR2 SYGVNS. This CDR3 comprises 13 residues. The CDR3 is CASSAGWTGELFV. CDR3 nucleotides: TGTGCCAGCAGTGCAGGTTGGACCGGGGAGCTGTTTGTT.

This clonotype was counted many times. V is TRBV5-1 and J is TRBJ1-1; D is unclear. The CDR3 sequence is 14 residues long. Germline V gene lookup returns CDR1 SGHRS and CDR2 YFSETQ. V dropped 0 bases and J dropped 5 bases, with 11 bases sitting between them. The CDR3 coding sequence is TGCGCCAGCAGCTTGGGGCCCGCGAAGACTGAAGCTTTCTTT. Residues: CASSLGPAKTEAFF.

This clonotype was recorded a few times. V is TRBV13 and J is TRBJ2-1; TRBD1 agrees at 9 bases. Germline V gene sequence: CDR1 PRHDT, CDR2 FYEKMQ (reference sequence). J gave up 6 bases and V 0 bases, and 3 bases lay outside the gene matches. CDR3 length equals 15 residues. Here the CDR3 reads CASSLGQGARNEQFF. In DNA form, the CDR3 reads TGTGCCAGCAGCTTAGGACAGGGGGCGCGCAATGAGCAGTTCTTC.

This clonotype was observed at least ten times. The chain has TRBV28 and TRBJ2-1; weak D call: TRBD2 (6 bases). The CDR3 loop spans 14 amino acids. Germline values: CDR1 MDHEN, CDR2 SYDVKM. V was cut by 3 bases and J by 3 bases, with 9 bases left in between. In nucleotides, the CDR3 is TGTGCCAGCAGTTTTCGCGGGGACTACAATGAGCAGTTCTTC. It is translated as CASSFRGDYNEQFF.

This clonotype occurred many times. The chain joins TRBV20-1 to TRBJ2-7; weak D call: TRBD2 (5 bases). The CDR3 covers 14 residues. Germline V CDR1 and CDR2: DFQATT, SNEGSKA (reference sequence). With 0 bases removed from V and 4 bases from J, the gap between germline ends came to 13 bases. The CDR3 DNA reads TGCAGTGCTAGAGATTGGCAGGAGGTGTACGAGCAGTACTTC. Amino acids: CSARDWQEVYEQYF.